A single sample gave rise to the 6 T cell receptor beta chains below, sequenced in a study of Graves' ophthalmopathy and Graves' hyperthyroidism (dated by TCRdb to the late 2010s). Sequenced using an Illumina HiSeq 2000. For repertoire sequencing, TCR beta CDR3 regions were amplified from RNA transcripts. HTBI primers and the Qiagen OneStep RT-PCR kit were used in a first-round RT-PCR, which was followed by a second-round multiplex PCR, size selection and purification. The public sequencing data were trimmed at Q25 with fastp and processed into clonotypes with MiXCR by TCRdb, which kept only in-frame beta chains. All rows with the same CDR3 protein become a single entry with the most common DNA and genes. This sample comprises under 400,000 distinct CDR3 sequences, 15% to 20% of them detected only once. The top ten clones comprise 12% of the sample. Sequencing was carried out using peripheral blood. Source of these receptors: an adult man with Graves' ophthalmopathy.

There are a few counts of this clonotype. This chain connects TRBV6-5 to TRBJ1-2, with D unclear. The CDR3 runs to 12 residues. The V end was cut by 4 bases, the J end by 4 bases, with 7 bases between. Germline V CDR1 and CDR2: MNHEY, SVGAGI. CDR3 sequence (DNA): TGTGCCAGCAGTTCCAGCATCTATGGCTACACCTTC. It is translated as CASSSSIYGYTF.

This clonotype was picked up many times. The J gene is TRBJ1-3, the V gene TRBV11-2, with D possibly matching TRBD1 (6 bases). This CDR3 spans 15 amino acids. The V end was cut by 5 bases, the J end by 0 bases, with 11 bases between. The germline gives CDR1 SGHAT, CDR2 FQNNGV. In DNA, the CDR3 is TGTGCCAGCAGCCAGACAGGCCGCTCTGGAAACACCATATATTTT. This codes for CASSQTGRSGNTIYF.

Many counts were recorded for this clonotype. V usage is TRBV2 and J usage is TRBJ2-7; tentatively, D is TRBD1 (8 bases). Germline V gene data show CDR1 as SNHLY and CDR2 as FYNNEI. The CDR3 runs 14 residues. Trimming removed 5 bases at V and 6 bases at J, with 17 bases between. The CDR3 spells CASSTGTGGGEQYF. The CDR3 DNA is TGTGCCAGCAGTACCGGGACAGGCGGGGGCGAGCAGTACTTC.

This clonotype has ten or more counts. The chain is built from TRBV12-3 or TRBV12-4 and TRBJ2-5; no reliable D call. V was clipped by 3 bases and J by 1 base, with 9 bases between them. This CDR3 comprises 14 residues. CDR3 sequence (DNA): TGTGCCAGCAGTTTGTCAGCGACCCAAGAGACCCAGTACTTC. Translation: CASSLSATQETQYF.

This clonotype was recorded many times. The chain is built from TRBV11-3 and TRBJ1-1; D gene unclear. This CDR3 region has 17 residues. The V end was cut by 5 bases, the J end by 2 bases, with 21 bases between. Germline values: CDR1 SGHNT, CDR2 YENEEA. CDR3 bases: TGTGCCAGCAGCGCTCTTCGGACGGACCGCTTAAACACTGAAGCTTTCTTT. Translated, it gives CASSALRTDRLNTEAFF.

In this sample, this clonotype turned up many times. The V call is TRBV6-2 or TRBV6-3, the J call TRBJ2-7, with D possibly TRBD1 on 5 matching bases. The V end was cut by 2 bases, the J end by 6 bases, with 11 bases between. Germline V gene data show CDR1 as MNHEY and CDR2 as SVGEGT. This CDR3 contains 13 residues. The CDR3 protein is CASSYGAAREQYF. The CDR3 DNA reads as TGTGCCAGCAGTTACGGGGCAGCGCGCGAGCAGTACTTC.